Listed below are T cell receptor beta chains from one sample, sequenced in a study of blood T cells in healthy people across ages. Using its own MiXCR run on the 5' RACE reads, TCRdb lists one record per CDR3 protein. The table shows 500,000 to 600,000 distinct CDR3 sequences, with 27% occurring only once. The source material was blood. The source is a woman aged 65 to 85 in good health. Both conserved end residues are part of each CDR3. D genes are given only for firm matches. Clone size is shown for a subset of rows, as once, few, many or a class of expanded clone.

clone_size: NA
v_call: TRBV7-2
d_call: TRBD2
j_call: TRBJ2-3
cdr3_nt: TGTGCCAGCAGCTCCCCTAGCGGGCTGGGGGATACGCAGTATTTT
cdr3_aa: CASSSPSGLGDTQYF

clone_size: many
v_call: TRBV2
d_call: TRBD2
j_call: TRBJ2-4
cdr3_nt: TGTGCCAGCAGAGTCAGTCGGGCGGGGGAAAACATTCAGTACTTC
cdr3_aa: CASRVSRAGENIQYF

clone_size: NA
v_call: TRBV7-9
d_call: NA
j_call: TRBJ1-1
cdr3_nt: TGTGCCAGCAGCCCGATACGAGGGGGGAAAGGGAACACTGAAGCTTTCTTT
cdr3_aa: CASSPIRGGKGNTEAFF

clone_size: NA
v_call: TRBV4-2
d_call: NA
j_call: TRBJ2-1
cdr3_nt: TGTGCCAGCAGCCAAGGACCAGCGGGTACCTACAATGAGCAGTTCTTC
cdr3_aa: CASSQGPAGTYNEQFF

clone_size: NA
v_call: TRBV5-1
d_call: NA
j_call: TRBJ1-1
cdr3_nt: TGCGCCAGCAGCTTGGCCTCAATGGGCGTGAGGAACACTGAAGCTTTCTTT
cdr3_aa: CASSLASMGVRNTEAFF

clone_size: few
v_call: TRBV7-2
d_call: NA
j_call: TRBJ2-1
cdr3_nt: TGTGCCAGCAGCTTAGAGTGGGAGAACAATGAGCAGTTCTTC
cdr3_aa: CASSLEWENNEQFF

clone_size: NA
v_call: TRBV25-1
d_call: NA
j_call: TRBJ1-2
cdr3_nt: TGTGCCAGCAGTGGAACCTATTTCGATGGCTACACCTTC
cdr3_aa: CASSGTYFDGYTF

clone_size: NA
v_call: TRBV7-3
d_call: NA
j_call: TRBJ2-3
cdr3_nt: TGTGCCAGCAGCTTAACCGGGACTCCAGGGGATACGCAGTATTTT
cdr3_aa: CASSLTGTPGDTQYF

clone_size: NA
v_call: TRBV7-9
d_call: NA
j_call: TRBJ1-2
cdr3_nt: TGTGCCAGCAGCTTAAAGGGGCAAGGCTATGGCTACACCTTC
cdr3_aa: CASSLKGQGYGYTF

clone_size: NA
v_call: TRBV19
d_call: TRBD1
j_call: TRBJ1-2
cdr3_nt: TGTGCCAGTAGTACCCGCCTGACAGGGCTAGACTATGGCTACACCTTC
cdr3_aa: CASSTRLTGLDYGYTF

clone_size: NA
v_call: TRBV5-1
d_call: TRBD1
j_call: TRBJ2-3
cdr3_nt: TGCGCCAGCAGCAAGGACAGGATAAGCACAGATACGCGGTATTTT
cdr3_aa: CASSKDRISTDTRYF

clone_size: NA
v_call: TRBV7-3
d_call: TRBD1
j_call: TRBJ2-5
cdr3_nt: TGTGCCAGCAGCCCTGGGACAGAGTTGTTGCAGACCCAGTACTTC
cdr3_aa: CASSPGTELLQTQYF

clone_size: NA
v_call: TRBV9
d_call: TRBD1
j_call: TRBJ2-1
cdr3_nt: TGTGCCAGCAGCGTGCAAACCGGGACAGGTGTTTTAGGTGATGTGCAGTTCTTC
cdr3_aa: CASSVQTGTGVLGDVQFF

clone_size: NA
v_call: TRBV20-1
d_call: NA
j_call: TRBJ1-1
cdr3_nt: TGCAGTGCTAGACAGGGGAGAGGGTTGAACACTGAAGCTTTCTTT
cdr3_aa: CSARQGRGLNTEAFF

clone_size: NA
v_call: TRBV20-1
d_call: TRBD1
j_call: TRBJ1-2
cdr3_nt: TGCAGTGCTAGAACCCGGGACAGGGATAACTATGGCTACACCTTC
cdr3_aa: CSARTRDRDNYGYTF

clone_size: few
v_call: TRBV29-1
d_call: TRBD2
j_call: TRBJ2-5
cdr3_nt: TGCAGCGTTGAAAGGCTAGCGGGGGCTGGTCCTTCGACCCAGTACTTC
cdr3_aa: CSVERLAGAGPSTQYF

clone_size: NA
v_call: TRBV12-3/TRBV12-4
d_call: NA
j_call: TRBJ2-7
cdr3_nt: TGTGCCAGCAGTTTATTCGGGCGAGCCGACCACGAGCAGTACTTC
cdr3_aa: CASSLFGRADHEQYF

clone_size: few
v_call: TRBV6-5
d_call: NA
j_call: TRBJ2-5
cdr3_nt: TGTGCCAGCAGTTATAGCGCGGGGTCGCAAGAGACCCAGTACTTC
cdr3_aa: CASSYSAGSQETQYF

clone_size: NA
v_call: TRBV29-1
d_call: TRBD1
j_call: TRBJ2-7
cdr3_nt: TGCAGCGCCATTAGGACAGGGATTCGGTACGAGCAGTACTTC
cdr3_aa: CSAIRTGIRYEQYF

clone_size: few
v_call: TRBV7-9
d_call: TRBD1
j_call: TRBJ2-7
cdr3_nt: TGTGCCAGCAGCTTAGAGGACAGGGGAAGATACGAGCAGTACTTC
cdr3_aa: CASSLEDRGRYEQYF

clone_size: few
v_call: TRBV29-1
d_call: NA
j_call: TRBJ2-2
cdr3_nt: TGCAGCGGAAGGGCCCAAAACACCGGGGAGCTGTTTTTT
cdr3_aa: CSGRAQNTGELFF

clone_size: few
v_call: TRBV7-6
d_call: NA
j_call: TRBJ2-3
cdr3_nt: TGTGCCAGCAGCTTGATGGCGGCCACAGATACGCAGTATTTT
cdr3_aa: CASSLMAATDTQYF

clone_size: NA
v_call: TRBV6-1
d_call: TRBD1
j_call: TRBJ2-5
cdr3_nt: TGTGCCAGCAGTGAGGGACAGGGTGCGGGACAAGAGACCCAGTACTTC
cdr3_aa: CASSEGQGAGQETQYF

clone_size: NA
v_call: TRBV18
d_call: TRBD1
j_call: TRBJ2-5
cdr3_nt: TGTGCCAGCTCACCAGCCGGGACAGGGGTTGCAGAGACCCAGTACTTC
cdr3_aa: CASSPAGTGVAETQYF

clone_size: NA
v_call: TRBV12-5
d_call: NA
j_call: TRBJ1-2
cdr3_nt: TGTGCTAGTGGTTTGGTCCTCCAGGACTATGGCTACACCTTC
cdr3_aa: CASGLVLQDYGYTF

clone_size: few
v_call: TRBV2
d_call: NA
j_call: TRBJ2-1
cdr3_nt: TGTGCCAGCAGTGAAAGGCCTAGCGTTGGGGATGAGCAGTTCTTC
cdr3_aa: CASSERPSVGDEQFF

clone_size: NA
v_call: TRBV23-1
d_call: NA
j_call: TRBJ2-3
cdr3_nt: TGCGCCAGCACTACAGACCCCGGGGTACAAGATACGCAGTATTTT
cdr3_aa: CASTTDPGVQDTQYF

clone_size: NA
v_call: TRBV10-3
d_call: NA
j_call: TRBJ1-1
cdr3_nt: TGTGCCACCCGGGGTCCGGGGAACACTGAAGCTTTCTTT
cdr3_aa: CATRGPGNTEAFF

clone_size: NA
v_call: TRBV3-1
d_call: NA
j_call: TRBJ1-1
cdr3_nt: TGTGCCAGCAGCCAAGATCAGAGATTGAACACTGAAGCTTTCTTT
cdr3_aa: CASSQDQRLNTEAFF

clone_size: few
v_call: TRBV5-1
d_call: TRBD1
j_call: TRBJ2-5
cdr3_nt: TGCGCCAGCAGCCTACAGGGGAATCAAGAGACCCAGTACTTC
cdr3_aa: CASSLQGNQETQYF

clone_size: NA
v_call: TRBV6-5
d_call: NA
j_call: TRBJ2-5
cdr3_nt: TGTGCCAGCAGAAAAGGGGTAGAGGCCCAGTACTTC
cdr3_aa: CASRKGVEAQYF

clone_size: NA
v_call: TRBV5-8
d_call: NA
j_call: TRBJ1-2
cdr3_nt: TGTGCCAGCGGCTGGAAGGGTTATGGCTACACCTTC
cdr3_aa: CASGWKGYGYTF

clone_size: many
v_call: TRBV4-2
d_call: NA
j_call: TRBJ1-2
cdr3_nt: TGTGCCAGCAGCCAAGAGGGCTATGGCTACACCTTC
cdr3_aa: CASSQEGYGYTF

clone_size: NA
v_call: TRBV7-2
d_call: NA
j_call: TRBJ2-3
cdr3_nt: TGTGCCAGCAGCCCCCCCGGCAGGAGAGGCACAGATACGCAGTATTTT
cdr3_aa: CASSPPGRRGTDTQYF

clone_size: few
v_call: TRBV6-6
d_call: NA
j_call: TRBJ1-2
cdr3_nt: TGTGCCAGCAGTTACGGTGGAACCGCTTATGGCTACACCTTC
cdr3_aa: CASSYGGTAYGYTF

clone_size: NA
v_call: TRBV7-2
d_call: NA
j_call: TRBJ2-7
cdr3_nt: TGTGCCAGCAGCTTGAAAGGGGGGAGCGAGCAGTACTTC
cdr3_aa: CASSLKGGSEQYF

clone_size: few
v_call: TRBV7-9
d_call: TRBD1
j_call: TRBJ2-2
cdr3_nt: TGTGCCAGCAGCTTAGCTGGGACAGCGAACACCGGGGAGCTGTTTTTT
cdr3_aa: CASSLAGTANTGELFF

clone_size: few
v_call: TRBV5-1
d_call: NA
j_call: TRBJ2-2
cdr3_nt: TGCGCCAGCAGCGTAACACAAGTGAACACCGGGGAGCTGTTTTTT
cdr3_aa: CASSVTQVNTGELFF

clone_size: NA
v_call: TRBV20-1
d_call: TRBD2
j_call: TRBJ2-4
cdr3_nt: TGCAGTGCTAGGGGAGGGAGTGGCAAAAACATTCAGTACTTC
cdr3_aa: CSARGGSGKNIQYF

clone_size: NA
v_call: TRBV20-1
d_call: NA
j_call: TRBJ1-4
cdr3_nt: TGCAGTCCCTTCGATACAACTAATGAAAAACTGTTTTTT
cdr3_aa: CSPFDTTNEKLFF

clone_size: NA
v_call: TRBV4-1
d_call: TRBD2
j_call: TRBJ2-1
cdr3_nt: TGCGCCAGCAGCTACTCCGGGACTAGCGCCCGCAATGAGCAGTTCTTC
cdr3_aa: CASSYSGTSARNEQFF

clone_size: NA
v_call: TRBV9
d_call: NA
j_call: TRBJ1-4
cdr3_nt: TGTGCCAGCAGCGGCCGGGACGCCGAAAAACTGTTTTTT
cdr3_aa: CASSGRDAEKLFF

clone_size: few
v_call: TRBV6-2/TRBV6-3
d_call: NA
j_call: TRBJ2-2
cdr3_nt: TGTGCCAGCAGTTACAGGGGGATCGGGGAGCTGTTTTTT
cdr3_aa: CASSYRGIGELFF

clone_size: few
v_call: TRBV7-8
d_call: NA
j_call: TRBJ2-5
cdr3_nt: TGTGCCAGTGTCATCGCCGGGGGCAGAGTGGAGACCCAGTACTTC
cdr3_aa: CASVIAGGRVETQYF

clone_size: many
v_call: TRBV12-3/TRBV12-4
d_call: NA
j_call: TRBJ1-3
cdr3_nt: TGTGCCAGCAGTCAGGGACATCTCTCTGAAAACACCATATATTTT
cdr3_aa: CASSQGHLSENTIYF

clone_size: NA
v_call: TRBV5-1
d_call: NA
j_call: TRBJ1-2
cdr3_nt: TGCGCCAGCAGCTGGGGGAACAAGAACTATGGCTACACCTTC
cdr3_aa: CASSWGNKNYGYTF

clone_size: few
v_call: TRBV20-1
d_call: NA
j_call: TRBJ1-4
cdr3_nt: TGCAGTGCTAGGGAAGGGGCAAGAGTTCGTGTCAACGAAAAACTGTTTTTT
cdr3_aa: CSAREGARVRVNEKLFF

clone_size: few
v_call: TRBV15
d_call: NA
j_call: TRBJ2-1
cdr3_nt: TGTGCCACCAGCAGACCGGGACTCGAATACAATGAGCAGTTCTTC
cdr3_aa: CATSRPGLEYNEQFF

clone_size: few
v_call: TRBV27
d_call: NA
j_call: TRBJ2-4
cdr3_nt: TGTGCCAGCAGTATACTACCTACAGGAGCCAAAAACATTCAGTACTTC
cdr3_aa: CASSILPTGAKNIQYF

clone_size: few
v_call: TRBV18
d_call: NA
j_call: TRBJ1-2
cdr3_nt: TGTGCCAGCTCACCGCGACAGTTCATGGGGGACTATGGCTACACCTTC
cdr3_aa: CASSPRQFMGDYGYTF

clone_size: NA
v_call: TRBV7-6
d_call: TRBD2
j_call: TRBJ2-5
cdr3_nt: TGTGCCAGCAGCTCCTCGACTAGCGGCCAAGAGACCCAGTACTTC
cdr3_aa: CASSSSTSGQETQYF

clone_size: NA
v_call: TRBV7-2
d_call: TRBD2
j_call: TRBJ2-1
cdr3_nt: TGTGCCAGCAGCTTTATGGGCGGGGGTGTGGATGAGCAGTTCTTC
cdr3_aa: CASSFMGGGVDEQFF

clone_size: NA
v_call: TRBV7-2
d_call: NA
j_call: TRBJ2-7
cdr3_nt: TGTGCCAGCAGCTTAGACCACTACGAGCAGTACTTC
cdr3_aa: CASSLDHYEQYF

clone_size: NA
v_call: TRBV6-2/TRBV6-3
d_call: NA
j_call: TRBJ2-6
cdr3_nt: TGTGCCAGCAGTTACGTCCCGGGGAGAGGGGCTGGGGCCAACGTCCTGACTTTC
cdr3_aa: CASSYVPGRGAGANVLTF

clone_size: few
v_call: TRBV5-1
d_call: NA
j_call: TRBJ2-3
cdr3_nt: TGCGCCAGCAGCTCGAATAGCGCGGAAGATACGCAGTATTTT
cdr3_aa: CASSSNSAEDTQYF

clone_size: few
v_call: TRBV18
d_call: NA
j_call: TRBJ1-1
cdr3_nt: TGTGCCAGCTCACCTACATCAGGTGAAGCTTTCTTT
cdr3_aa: CASSPTSGEAFF

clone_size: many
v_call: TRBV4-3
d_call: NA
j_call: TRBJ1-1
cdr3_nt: TGCGCCAGCAGCCAAGTGGGACGGAACACTGAAGCTTTCTTT
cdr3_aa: CASSQVGRNTEAFF